A selection of T cell receptor beta chains follows, all from one sample in a study of shared clonotypes between healthy human individuals. Assay used: immunoSEQ multiplex PCR; TCRdb lists only in-frame clones, some missing. The table lists about 2.1 million clones, 93% of them singletons. The sequenced material came from naive CD8+ T cells from PBMCs. These receptors all stem from a man aged 18 to 30 in good health. Some clones in this sample may be carry-over from other donors' samples. Both conserved end residues are part of each CDR3. A D gene is named only where the DNA matches it firmly. Clone size, where shown, is once, few, many, or a class for clones that have expanded.

V gene: TRBV7-9; clone size: .; D gene: .; J gene: TRBJ1-5; CDR3 DNA: TGTGCCAGCAGCCCGACAGGTTTAAATCAGCCCCAGCATTTT; CDR3 protein: CASSPTGLNQPQHF
V gene: TRBV10-2; clone size: .; D gene: TRBD1; J gene: TRBJ1-2; CDR3 DNA: TGCGCCAGCAGTGACCGGGGGGGGACAGCCTATGGCTACACCTTC; CDR3 protein: CASSDRGGTAYGYTF
V gene: TRBV7-8; clone size: .; D gene: TRBD2; J gene: TRBJ2-7; CDR3 DNA: TGTGCCAGCAGCTCCCGGTTGAGCGGGACCTACGAGCAGTACTTC; CDR3 protein: CASSSRLSGTYEQYF
V gene: TRBV5-1; clone size: once; D gene: TRBD1; J gene: TRBJ1-1; CDR3 DNA: TGCGCCAGCAGCCCTCTTGAGGGGGCGGCTGAAGCTTTCTTT; CDR3 protein: CASSPLEGAAEAFF
V gene: TRBV28; clone size: .; D gene: .; J gene: TRBJ2-7; CDR3 DNA: TGTGCCAGCAGTTTAAGCAGGGAGCTTCACGACGAGCAGTACTTC; CDR3 protein: CASSLSRELHDEQYF
V gene: TRBV7-9; clone size: .; D gene: TRBD1; J gene: TRBJ1-3; CDR3 DNA: TGTGCCAGCAGCGGACAGGGATACAACGGAAACACCATATATTTT; CDR3 protein: CASSGQGYNGNTIYF
V gene: TRBV9; clone size: few; D gene: TRBD1; J gene: TRBJ1-2; CDR3 DNA: TGTGCCAGCAGCGTAATGGGACAGTTCTATGGCTACACCTTC; CDR3 protein: CASSVMGQFYGYTF
V gene: TRBV28; clone size: .; D gene: .; J gene: TRBJ2-1; CDR3 DNA: TGTGCCAGCAGTCCTAGAGGACTACCCTACAATGAGCAGTTCTTC; CDR3 protein: CASSPRGLPYNEQFF
V gene: TRBV19; clone size: .; D gene: TRBD1; J gene: TRBJ1-1; CDR3 DNA: TGTGCCAGTGTTGACAGGGAGAACACTGAAGCTTTCTTT; CDR3 protein: CASVDRENTEAFF
V gene: TRBV5-1; clone size: few; D gene: .; J gene: TRBJ1-1; CDR3 DNA: TGCGCCAGCAGCTTGGAAAGGACGAACACTGAAGCTTTCTTT; CDR3 protein: CASSLERTNTEAFF
V gene: TRBV2; clone size: .; D gene: TRBD2; J gene: TRBJ2-1; CDR3 DNA: TGTGCCAGCACCACGGGGCTAGCGGGGATGTATGAGCAGTTCTTC; CDR3 protein: CASTTGLAGMYEQFF
V gene: TRBV6-5; clone size: .; D gene: TRBD2; J gene: TRBJ2-1; CDR3 DNA: TGTGCCAGACCCTTACGCGGGAGAAATGAGCAGTTCTTC; CDR3 protein: CARPLRGRNEQFF
V gene: TRBV5-1; clone size: .; D gene: .; J gene: TRBJ2-7; CDR3 DNA: TGCGCCAGCAGCTTGACTAGCCTTCCTTCCTACGAGCAGTACTTC; CDR3 protein: CASSLTSLPSYEQYF
V gene: TRBV28; clone size: once; D gene: .; J gene: TRBJ1-4; CDR3 DNA: TGTGCCAGCAGTTTATATAGGGGCAGGGAAAAACTGTTTTTT; CDR3 protein: CASSLYRGREKLFF
V gene: TRBV18; clone size: once; D gene: .; J gene: TRBJ2-7; CDR3 DNA: TGTGCCAGCTCACCTTCGACACCCTCCTACGAGCAGTACTTC; CDR3 protein: CASSPSTPSYEQYF
V gene: TRBV19; clone size: .; D gene: .; J gene: TRBJ1-1; CDR3 DNA: TGTGCCAGTAGTATATGGCGAGGAACCAACACTGAAGCTTTCTTT; CDR3 protein: CASSIWRGTNTEAFF
V gene: TRBV29-1; clone size: .; D gene: .; J gene: TRBJ2-5; CDR3 DNA: TGCAGCGTCGCCTCAGGGGCTGCCGCAACACCGCAAAGGCAGACCCAGTACTTC; CDR3 protein: CSVASGAAATPQRQTQYF
V gene: TRBV28; clone size: .; D gene: TRBD1; J gene: TRBJ1-2; CDR3 DNA: TGTGCCAGCAGCACCCTTTTTAGGGACAGGGGGCCCCCTAACTATGGCTACACCTTC; CDR3 protein: CASSTLFRDRGPPNYGYTF
V gene: TRBV19; clone size: few; D gene: .; J gene: TRBJ2-2; CDR3 DNA: TGTGCCAGTACCACAGACTCCGGGGAGCTGTTTTTT; CDR3 protein: CASTTDSGELFF
V gene: TRBV29-1; clone size: .; D gene: .; J gene: TRBJ1-2; CDR3 DNA: TGCAGCGTTGAACAGGATGCTAACTATGGCTACACCTTC; CDR3 protein: CSVEQDANYGYTF
V gene: TRBV10-3; clone size: .; D gene: .; J gene: TRBJ1-5; CDR3 DNA: TGTGCCATCAGTGAGGGGGGTGGCAATCAGCCCCAGCATTTT; CDR3 protein: CAISEGGGNQPQHF
V gene: TRBV13; clone size: .; D gene: TRBD2; J gene: TRBJ2-1; CDR3 DNA: TGTGCCAGCAGACCAGCCGGGACTAGCGAAGACAATGAGCAGTTCTTC; CDR3 protein: CASRPAGTSEDNEQFF
V gene: TRBV7-6; clone size: .; D gene: TRBD2; J gene: TRBJ2-7; CDR3 DNA: TGTGCCAGCAGCTCCCAGGGGCGGGAGGGATCCTCCTACGAGCAGTACTTC; CDR3 protein: CASSSQGREGSSYEQYF
V gene: TRBV7-9; clone size: .; D gene: .; J gene: TRBJ2-5; CDR3 DNA: TGTGCCAGCAGCCTTGACCCCAGCGCCCAAGAGACCCAGTACTTC; CDR3 protein: CASSLDPSAQETQYF
V gene: TRBV5-4; clone size: .; D gene: TRBD1; J gene: TRBJ2-7; CDR3 DNA: TGTGCCAGCAGCGTTCCCGGGACAGGGAACCACGAGCAGTACTTC; CDR3 protein: CASSVPGTGNHEQYF
V gene: TRBV19; clone size: .; D gene: TRBD1; J gene: TRBJ1-1; CDR3 DNA: TGTGCCAGCACTCTGGGGACAGCTGGGAACACTGAAGCTTTCTTT; CDR3 protein: CASTLGTAGNTEAFF
V gene: TRBV13; clone size: .; D gene: .; J gene: TRBJ2-5; CDR3 DNA: TGTGCCAGCAGCTCAGAGACCCAGTACTTC; CDR3 protein: CASSSETQYF
V gene: TRBV11-2; clone size: .; D gene: TRBD1; J gene: TRBJ2-7; CDR3 DNA: TGTGCCAGCAGCTTAGATGCGGTCTTTGGGGCAGGGGGTGCCTACGAGCAGTACTTC; CDR3 protein: CASSLDAVFGAGGAYEQYF
V gene: TRBV6-1; clone size: .; D gene: .; J gene: TRBJ2-7; CDR3 DNA: TGTGCCAGCAGTGCTCGAAATTTCGAGCAGTACTTC; CDR3 protein: CASSARNFEQYF
V gene: TRBV7-8; clone size: .; D gene: TRBD2; J gene: TRBJ2-3; CDR3 DNA: TGTGCCAGCAGCTTAGTCGGGGGGGGCACAGATACGCAGTATTTT; CDR3 protein: CASSLVGGGTDTQYF
V gene: TRBV7-3; clone size: .; D gene: .; J gene: TRBJ2-1; CDR3 DNA: TGTGCCAGCAGCTTACCCCGGGCAGGGCGGACCTCGGGACCTTTCTACAATGAGCAGTTCTTC; CDR3 protein: CASSLPRAGRTSGPFYNEQFF
V gene: TRBV7-9; clone size: .; D gene: TRBD2; J gene: TRBJ2-3; CDR3 DNA: TGTGCCACCCGACAGCGGGAGGGCCATAGAGAAGATACGCAGTATTTT; CDR3 protein: CATRQREGHREDTQYF
V gene: TRBV4-3; clone size: .; D gene: .; J gene: TRBJ2-7; CDR3 DNA: TGCGCCAGCAGCCAAAGCCGGAGACTAGGGGGGTCCTACGAGCAGTACTTC; CDR3 protein: CASSQSRRLGGSYEQYF
V gene: TRBV7-9; clone size: .; D gene: TRBD1; J gene: TRBJ2-1; CDR3 DNA: TGTGCCAGCAGACTAGGACAGGGGATCTACAATGAGCAGTTCTTC; CDR3 protein: CASRLGQGIYNEQFF
V gene: TRBV5-1; clone size: .; D gene: TRBD1; J gene: TRBJ2-3; CDR3 DNA: TGCGCCAGCAGCTGGCCCGTCCGGGACAGGGAATCGGATAGGTATTTT; CDR3 protein: CASSWPVRDRESDRYF
V gene: TRBV7-8; clone size: .; D gene: .; J gene: TRBJ1-1; CDR3 DNA: TGTGCCAGCAGCTTAGTGCTGGGTTTCGGGGCTGAAGCTTTCTTT; CDR3 protein: CASSLVLGFGAEAFF
V gene: TRBV29-1; clone size: .; D gene: TRBD1; J gene: TRBJ2-2; CDR3 DNA: TGCAGCGCTATACCGGGGACAGCCGGGGAGCTGTTTTTT; CDR3 protein: CSAIPGTAGELFF
V gene: TRBV29-1; clone size: .; D gene: TRBD1; J gene: TRBJ2-1; CDR3 DNA: TGCAGCACTCCACCCTGGGACAGCACCTACAATGAGCAGTTCTTC; CDR3 protein: CSTPPWDSTYNEQFF
V gene: TRBV27; clone size: .; D gene: .; J gene: TRBJ1-1; CDR3 DNA: TGTGCCAGCAGTTTATTAGGGAGTGAAGCTTTCTTT; CDR3 protein: CASSLLGSEAFF
V gene: TRBV9; clone size: .; D gene: .; J gene: TRBJ2-5; CDR3 DNA: TGTGCCAGCAGCGTAGTTCCAGACCAAGAGACCCAGTACTTC; CDR3 protein: CASSVVPDQETQYF
V gene: TRBV10-3; clone size: .; D gene: .; J gene: TRBJ1-5; CDR3 DNA: TGTGCCAGCAGGGAGGGAGGTCAGCCCCAGCATTTT; CDR3 protein: CASREGGQPQHF
V gene: TRBV6-1; clone size: .; D gene: .; J gene: TRBJ2-1; CDR3 DNA: TGTGCCAGCAGTGACTTCGGGATATTGTACAATGAGCAGTTCTTC; CDR3 protein: CASSDFGILYNEQFF
V gene: TRBV9; clone size: .; D gene: .; J gene: TRBJ2-7; CDR3 DNA: TGTGCCAGCAGCGTAGATCGGGACCACTACGAGCAGTACTTC; CDR3 protein: CASSVDRDHYEQYF
V gene: TRBV7-9; clone size: .; D gene: TRBD1; J gene: TRBJ1-1; CDR3 DNA: TGTGCCAGCAGCCCACCGGGACAGGGAGTGAACACTGAAGCTTTCTTT; CDR3 protein: CASSPPGQGVNTEAFF
V gene: TRBV7-9; clone size: .; D gene: TRBD1; J gene: TRBJ2-1; CDR3 DNA: TGTGCCAGCAGCTTAGCCCCATATGGGACAGAGACCTACAATGAGCAGTTCTTC; CDR3 protein: CASSLAPYGTETYNEQFF
V gene: TRBV2; clone size: .; D gene: .; J gene: TRBJ1-4; CDR3 DNA: TGTGCCAGCAGTGAAGGGGGTCCTGATTGGGAAAAACTGTTTTTT; CDR3 protein: CASSEGGPDWEKLFF